This T cell receptor beta chain comes out of a study of T cell responses to AZD1222 COVID-19 vaccine. About this clone itself: The antigen remains unidentified.

Profiling relied on immunoSEQ multiplex PCR, and the TCRdb table lists in-frame clones only, not all of them. Of approximately 190,000 clones listed, roughly 92% are singletons. Trimming left V 0 bases short and J 4 bases short, with 19 bases between. Germline V gives CDR1 SGHRS, CDR2 YFSETQ. This CDR3 contains 17 residues. Study results and limitations: Close to half of all spike-specific TCRs reportedly target regions of the variants that are unmutated.

The TCR was taken from an adult who received the AZD1222 COVID-19 vaccine. This specimen was peripheral blood, taken 28 days after the second AZD1222 dose. The genes are TRBV5-1 and TRBJ1-2, with D tentatively TRBD1 (5 bases). The CDR3 spells CASSLGLGTSTIYGYTF. CDR3 DNA: TGCGCCAGCAGCTTGGGTTTAGGGACCTCTACAATCTATGGCTACACCTTC.